Shown below are 11 T cell receptor beta chains from a single sample sequenced in a study of CD8+CD57+ T cells in acquired aplastic anemia. Patients included in sequencing had previously demonstrated CD8+CD57+ cell expansion by flow cytometry. Researchers used genomic DNA as the template to profile TCR beta VDJ and CDR3. TCRdb ran MiXCR on the reads and lists one entry per CDR3 protein. The sample records under 350,000 distinct CDR3 sequences, approximately 60% being singletons. Sequencing was done on a sample of sorted CD4+, CD8+, or CD8+CD57+ T cells (not recorded which) from PBMCs. The receptors were gathered from a human donor with aplastic anemia.

The chain is built from TRBV10-1 and TRBJ2-2, with D possibly matching TRBD2 (6 bases). Germline lookup yields CDR1 WNHNN and CDR2 SYGVQD (reference sequence). The CDR3 consists of 15 residues. V dropped 6 bases and J dropped 2 bases, with 13 bases sitting between them. This chain's CDR3 is CASREGGANTGELFF. The DNA for the CDR3 is TGCGCCAGCAGGGAGGGAGGAGCTAACACCGGGGAGCTGTTTTTT.

With respect to this clonotype: A clone one base away is much larger, so this may be a read error. The V call is TRBV27, the J call TRBJ1-2; no reliable D call. Germline V gene sequence: CDR1 MNHEY, CDR2 SMNVEV (reference sequence). Deletions cut 7 bases from V and 6 bases from J, with 15 bases between. The CDR3 consists of 13 residues. The CDR3, as DNA: TGTGCCAGCAAACTGAAGGGAAGTGATGGCTACACCTTC. Protein sequence: CASKLKGSDGYTF.

The chain couples TRBV6-4 to TRBJ2-4; D is perhaps TRBD1 (5 bases). The CDR3 is made up of 12 amino acids. Trimming removed 2 bases from V and 9 bases from J, with 8 bases in between. Germline CDR1 reads MRHNA; CDR2 reads SNTAGT. CDR3: CASSDHQGIQYF. CDR3 bases: TGTGCCAGCAGTGACCATCAGGGCATTCAGTACTTC.

This sequence joins TRBV10-3 and TRBJ1-1; D is ambiguous. V lost 4 bases and J lost 2, with 14 bases in between. Germline CDR1 ENHRY, CDR2 SYGVKD. The CDR3 runs 15 residues. Here the CDR3 reads CAISGSGGGNTEAFF. CDR3 bases: TGTGCCATCAGTGGCTCCGGTGGCGGCAACACTGAAGCTTTCTTT.

The DNA of the CDR3 is TGTGCCAGCAGTCAAGAGTCCGGGACAGGGTCATCCTACGAGCAGTACTTC. This codes for CASSQESGTGSSYEQYF. The rearrangement uses TRBV6-5 and TRBJ2-7, with 9 nucleotides matching TRBD1. This CDR3 has 17 residues. Germline V gene sequence: CDR1 MNHEY, CDR2 SVGAGI. The junction had 12 bases not matched to a gene; V was cut back by 5 bases and J by 1 base.

This clonotype was recorded once. This chain connects TRBV20-1 to TRBJ2-5; D possibly corresponds to TRBD2 (6 bases). Germline V gives CDR1 DFQATT, CDR2 SNEGSKA (reference sequence). This CDR3 comprises 15 residues. V was pared by 0 bases and J by 4 bases, with 15 bases between. Here the CDR3 DNA reads TGCAGTGCTAGAGATTCGACTAGATGGGGAGAGACCCAGTACTTC. Its protein product is CSARDSTRWGETQYF.

This clonotype was observed many times. The chain recombines TRBV15 with TRBJ2-1; 8 bases map to TRBD1. CDR1 is LNHNV and CDR2 is YYDKDF in the germline V gene (reference sequence). The CDR3 runs 14 residues. The J segment lost 9 bases and the V segment lost 6 bases, leaving 10 bases of the junction unmatched. The CDR3 loop is CATRIGQGLGEQFF. The CDR3 DNA follows: TGTGCCACCAGGATAGGACAGGGTTTGGGTGAGCAGTTCTTC.

V gene TRBV20-1 combines with J gene TRBJ2-3; possible D gene TRBD2, 7 bases. CDR1 DFQATT and CDR2 SNEGSKA come from the germline V gene (reference sequence). Trimming stripped 6 bases from V and 4 bases from J, with 14 bases between. The CDR3 extends over 13 amino acids. This chain's CDR3 is CSASGGGSDTQYF. CDR3 coding DNA: TGCAGTGCGTCGGGGGGCGGGTCAGATACGCAGTATTTT.

This clonotype has at least ten counts. The chain recombines TRBV5-8 with TRBJ2-1, with D unclear. V lost 2 bases and J 4 bases, leaving 13 bases between the germline ends. Germline V lookup: CDR1 SGHTS, CDR2 YDEGEE. The CDR3 contains 15 residues. CDR3 DNA: TGTGCCAGCAGCTTTCGTCTTGACCTTTACAATGAGCAGTTCTTC. Translating it yields CASSFRLDLYNEQFF.

The chain combines TRBV29-1 with TRBJ1-1, with a weak D call TRBD1 (6 bases). The ends were cut back, 4 bases at V and 4 bases at J, with 10 bases in the middle. CDR1 and CDR2 from the germline V gene are SQVTM and ANQGSEA. This CDR3 comprises 12 residues. The CDR3 region is CSVGGATTEAFF. The DNA of the CDR3 is TGCAGCGTTGGGGGGGCTACCACTGAAGCTTTCTTT.

This clonotype was counted between two and nine times. The chain is built from TRBV20-1 and TRBJ1-2; D unclear. V was clipped by 4 bases and J by 0 bases, with 12 bases between them. CDR1 is DFQATT, CDR2 SNEGSKA, per germline (reference sequence). The CDR3 extends over 14 amino acids. This CDR3 is CSAIDGESNYGYTF. As DNA, the CDR3 is TGCAGTGCTATAGATGGAGAGTCTAACTATGGCTACACCTTC.